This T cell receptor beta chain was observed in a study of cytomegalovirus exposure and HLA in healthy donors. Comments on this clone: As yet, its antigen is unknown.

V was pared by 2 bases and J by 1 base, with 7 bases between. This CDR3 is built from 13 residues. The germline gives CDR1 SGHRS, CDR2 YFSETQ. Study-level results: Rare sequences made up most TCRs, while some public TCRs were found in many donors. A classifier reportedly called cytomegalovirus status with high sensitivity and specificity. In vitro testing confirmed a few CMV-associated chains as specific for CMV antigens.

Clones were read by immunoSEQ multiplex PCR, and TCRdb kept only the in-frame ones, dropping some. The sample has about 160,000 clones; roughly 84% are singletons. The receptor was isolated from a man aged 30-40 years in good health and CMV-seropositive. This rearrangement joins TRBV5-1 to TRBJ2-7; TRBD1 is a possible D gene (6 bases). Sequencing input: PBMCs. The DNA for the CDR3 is TGCGCCAGCAGCTTACAGGGATCCTACGAGCAGTACTTC. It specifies CASSLQGSYEQYF. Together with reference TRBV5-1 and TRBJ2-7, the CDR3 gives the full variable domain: KAGVTQTPRYLIKTRGQQVTLSCSPISGHRSVSWYQQTPGQGLQFLFEYFSETQRNKGNFPGRFSGRQFSNSRSEMNVSTLELGDSALYLCASSLQGSYEQYFGPGTRLTVT.